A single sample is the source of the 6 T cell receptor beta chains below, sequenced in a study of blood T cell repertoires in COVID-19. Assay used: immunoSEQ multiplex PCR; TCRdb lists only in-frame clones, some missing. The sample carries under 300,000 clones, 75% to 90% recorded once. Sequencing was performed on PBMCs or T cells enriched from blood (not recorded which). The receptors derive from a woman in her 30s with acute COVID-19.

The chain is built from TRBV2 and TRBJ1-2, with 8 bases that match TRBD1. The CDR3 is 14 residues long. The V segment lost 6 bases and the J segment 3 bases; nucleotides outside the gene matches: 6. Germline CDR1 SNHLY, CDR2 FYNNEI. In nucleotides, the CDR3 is TGTGCCAGCAGCGCCGGACAGGGCCACTATGGCTACACCTTC. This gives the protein CASSAGQGHYGYTF.

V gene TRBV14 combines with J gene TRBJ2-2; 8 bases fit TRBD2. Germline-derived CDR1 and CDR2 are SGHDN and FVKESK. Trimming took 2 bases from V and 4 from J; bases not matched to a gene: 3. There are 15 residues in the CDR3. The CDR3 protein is CASSQQRGFTGELFF. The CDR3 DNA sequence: TGTGCCAGCAGCCAACAGCGGGGGTTCACCGGGGAGCTGTTTTTT.

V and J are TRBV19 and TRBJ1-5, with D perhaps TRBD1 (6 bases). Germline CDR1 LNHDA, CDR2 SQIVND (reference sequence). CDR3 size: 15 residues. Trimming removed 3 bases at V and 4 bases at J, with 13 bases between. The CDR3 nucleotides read TGTGCCAGTAGTATTCCCGGGACAAGTAATCAGCCCCAGCATTTT. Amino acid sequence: CASSIPGTSNQPQHF.

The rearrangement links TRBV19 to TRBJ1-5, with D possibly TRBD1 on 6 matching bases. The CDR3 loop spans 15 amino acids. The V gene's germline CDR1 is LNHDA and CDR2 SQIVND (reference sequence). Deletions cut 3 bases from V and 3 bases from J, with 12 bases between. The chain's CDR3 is CASSMTGQPNQPQHF. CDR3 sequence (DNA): TGTGCCAGTAGTATGACAGGACAGCCCAATCAGCCCCAGCATTTT.

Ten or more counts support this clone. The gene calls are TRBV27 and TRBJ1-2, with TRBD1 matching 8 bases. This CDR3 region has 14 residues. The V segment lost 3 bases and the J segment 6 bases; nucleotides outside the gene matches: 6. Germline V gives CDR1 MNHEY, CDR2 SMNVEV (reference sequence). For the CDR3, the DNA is TGTGCCAGCAGTTTTGGTTCAGGGGGCAATGGCTACACCTTC. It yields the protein CASSFGSGGNGYTF.

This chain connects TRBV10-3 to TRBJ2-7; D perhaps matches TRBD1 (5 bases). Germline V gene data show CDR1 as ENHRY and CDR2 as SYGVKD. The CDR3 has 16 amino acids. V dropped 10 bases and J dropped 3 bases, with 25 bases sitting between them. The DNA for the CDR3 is TGTGCCACCAGAGGTAGGGGTCTGCACAGTGGCTACGAGCAGTACTTC. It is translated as CATRGRGLHSGYEQYF.